The present entry profiles one T cell receptor beta chain with its context. No cognate antigen has been identified for it. There are no base qualities to consult, and no much larger clone falls within one base. TCRdb names Illumina NovaSeq 6000 as the instrument used. TCR cDNA was synthesized by 5'RACE template switching, through which a universal primer site and unique molecular identifiers were introduced. Priming for cDNA synthesis came from both the TCR alpha and TCR beta constant segments. Libraries were amplified in two PCR steps, with sample barcodes and sequencing adapters added in the second step. Sequencing of libraries was performed on Illumina HiSeq 2500 (2x100 bp) or NovaSeq (2x150 bp). As for the authors' bioinformatics: MIGEC handled demultiplexing of reads and collapsing into UMI consensus sequences, while MiXCR performed V(D)J alignment. Clonotypes responding to the vaccine were identified with edgeR on replicate PBMC samples, with the criteria of FDR below 0.01 and a log2 fold change above 5 up to day 15. Each bulk clonotype was labeled CD4 or CD8 based on which sequenced repertoire, CD4 or CD8, contained the clonotype at higher abundance. TCRdb reprocessing: public reads trimmed at Q25 with fastp, clones called with MiXCR, in-frame beta chains kept. A single entry per CDR3 protein holds the most common genes and DNA from its merged rows. The V and J calls, along with clone size, are taken from TCRdb and not from the paper's own processing. In all, the sample holds hundreds of thousands of distinct CDR3 sequences, and roughly a sixth of those were seen once. Roughly a sixth of the sample is taken by the ten largest.

The treatment or condition label, read with the paper, signifies: live attenuated yellow fever vaccine strain. At each blood-draw timepoint, two biological replicates of bulk PBMCs were obtained. A standard Ficoll-Paque protocol was used to isolate PBMCs from peripheral blood. RNA was extracted with TriZol from bulk PBMCs, CD4 and CD8 fractions, and dextramer-positive and dextramer-negative fractions. These data come from a study of T cells after yellow fever vaccination (dated by TCRdb to about 2019). Regarding the complete study: The SMART-Seq v4 Ultra Low Input RNA kit was used to prepare libraries from fractions with low cell numbers. Bulk TCR alpha and beta repertoires were sequenced longitudinally to track T-cell clones before and after primary and booster YFV17D yellow fever vaccination. Two healthy male donors, one aged 18 to 29 and one aged 30 to 40 years, made up the cohort. Blood samples were taken at several timepoints before and after primary and secondary immunization, and bulk PBMC replicates and cell subsets were isolated. The full study reports these points: Most clones expanded after primary vaccination were re-detected after the booster (almost 98% of CD4 and roughly 85% of CD8), suggesting broad memory maintenance. A small share of clonotypes occurred in both CD4 and CD8 compartments, likely arising from convergent recombination. Because the study included only a couple of donors, the extent to which the findings can be generalized is limited. Compared with the primary T-cell response, the secondary T-cell response was faster but weaker, reaching its peak on day 5 rather than on day 15. Because abundant contaminating clonotypes from the bulk population could be contained in FACS-sorted repertoires, computational filtering was required.

The germline ends are 21 bases apart after V is trimmed by 5 bases and J by 4 bases. As encoded in the germline V gene, CDR1 is SGHTA while CDR2 is FQGNSA. The CDR3 spans 18 residues, from the cysteine through the phenylalanine. This entry keeps only the CDR3 DNA: 54 bases, framed from base 1. The sequences come from PBMCs, collected before the yellow fever booster vaccination. The chain employs TRBV7-2 and TRBJ1-6, with no confident D gene call. The sequence was obtained from a man in his late teens or twenties who received the YFV17D yellow fever vaccine. At the DNA level, the sequence is TGTGCCAGCAGCCCGGGCGGGGTAGGGTCGGAGTATAATTCACCCCTCCACTTT. Translated, this gives CASSPGGVGSEYNSPLHF.